This TCR beta chain derives from a study of cytomegalovirus exposure and HLA in healthy donors (dated by TCRdb to between 2016 and 2019). Broadly, across the study: In an earlier analysis of 587 of the donors, about 270 Gb of sequence data and some 120 million unique TCR beta sequences from 150 million to 200 million T cells were reported. Roughly 300 gigabases of sequencing data and 70 million to 100 million unique TCR sequences made up an early release that covered 500 to 650 HLA-typed donors. Of the approximately 400 genotyped donors, roughly 80% fell in the genetic ancestry cluster associated with self-reported Caucasian donors. The study aimed to test whether signatures of past pathogen exposure could be identified by cataloging public T cell receptors. The T cell repertoires of several hundred subjects were profiled by immunosequencing and related to cytomegalovirus serostatus. In addition to the first cohort of several hundred subjects, a separate validation cohort of approximately 120 different subjects was used. To predict cytomegalovirus infection status, the study brought together high-throughput TCR immunosequencing, statistical association of individual TCRs with disease status, and machine learning. A later analysis re-examined previously published TCR beta repertoires from just over 650 donors and added high-resolution HLA genotyping to investigate patterns of TCR occurrence. The later analysis used no new phenotypic data to find candidate immune exposures, relying instead on TCR beta sequences and their occurrence across donors. In an earlier analysis of over 550 of the donors, high-throughput TCR beta sequencing was used to judge whether each TCR beta V gene segment behaved as functional or pseudogenic. Donor age, sex, ethnicity and CMV serostatus were compiled alongside the repertoire data. In a later genetic analysis, genome-wide SNP genotypes for about 60% of the 666 donors were used, and that subset was treated as a discovery cohort. All discovery cohort repertoires had been generated using a single sequencing platform. HLA typing included class I and class II loci at four-digit resolution. The number of donors typed differed by locus, with 629-630 for A, B, C, DRB1 and DQB1, about 500 for DQA1, 600 to 610 for DPA1, and 472 for DPB1. A handful of DR-DQ haplotypes were handled as single units for association and clustering because linkage in the cohort was strong. On average, about 240,000 unique TCR beta nucleotide sequences were sequenced per donor among several hundred genotyped donors of the cohort, with roughly 18% of those sequences being non-productive. Broad study findings and their caveats: In a later analysis, several top co-occurrence clusters were reported to appear linked to parvovirus B19, influenza, CMV and Epstein-Barr virus. In a later analysis, TCR association rates were found to vary across HLA loci, with the most associated TCRs seen for DRB1 alleles and the fewest for HLA-C alleles. Because some donors lacked HLA typing at each locus, the association tests relied only on the typed subset. When HLA alleles, especially DR and DQ, strongly co-occurred, TCR associations were difficult to assign to individual alleles. A further reported finding was that TCR beta sequences accurately predicted the HLA-A and HLA-B alleles for most subjects in the first cohort. According to the authors, the approach could potentially be generalized to other disease states and immunological phenotypes. Roughly uniform sequencing depth across donors was assumed in presence/absence analyses, although this assumption may not hold. The sequencing pipeline was judged likely to have produced a cluster of highly shared sequence variants as a technical artifact. A later analysis found that most CMV-associated TCR beta chains appeared HLA-restricted, with HLA associations seemingly driven largely by CMV exposure. In vitro tests confirmed that a few of the cytomegalovirus-associated TCR beta chains recognize cytomegalovirus antigens. This cohort had only TCR beta chains sequenced, and the lack of alpha or paired-chain data limited which features could be detected. A later genetic analysis reported fewer N-insertions in productive TCRs among donors in an Asian-associated ancestry cluster than the roughly 700-donor mean. In an earlier analysis of 450 to 750 of the donors, most TCR beta V segments appeared in productive rearrangements about 87% or about 30% of the time, broadly matching IMGT annotations. At a false discovery rate of 0.05, a later analysis linked 15,000 to 20,000 TCR beta sequences to specific HLA alleles. Compared with equally common non-associated chains, HLA-associated TCR beta chains in a later analysis were more clonally expanded and had lower generation probabilities. While some public TCRs were present in many individuals, most TCR sequences turned up only very rarely across donors. Linkage disequilibrium might explain the correlated functional status among segregating V segments, but an unknown experimental factor could not be ruled out. In the study, 150 to 200 TCR beta chains were listed as associated with cytomegalovirus. The earlier analysis of approximately 540 of the donors excluded 15 to 20 rarely observed V segments, including chromosome 9 orphons, because counts were too low. Because the 87-base-pair reads could not distinguish some IMGT-functional V segments, including TRBV6-2 and TRBV6-3, those segments were excluded. For the cohort, immune exposure information was limited to CMV serostatus. The classifier was reported to diagnose cytomegalovirus status with high specificity and sensitivity in both the original cohort and the validation cohort. An association between a missense DCLRE1C variant and V-gene and J-gene trimming of TCR beta chains was found in a later genetic analysis and replicated in an independent cohort.

A word on this clone: This receptor's antigen is unknown. Base qualities are not recorded, but no much larger clone differs from it by a single base.

The cohort was made up of 666 healthy bone marrow donors. At the time of sampling, every cohort member was nominally healthy, though immune exposures that went unrecorded were likely present. CMV serostatus was recorded as positive for roughly 290 and negative for about half of the roughly 700 cohort members, whereas no CMV serostatus was recorded for the donor in question. A peripheral blood sample was collected from each donor, and TCR beta sequencing was performed on peripheral blood mononuclear cells. Genomic DNA extraction from the blood cell samples was performed with the Qiagen DNeasy Blood Extraction Kit. The CDR3 runs 14 residues from the cysteine to the phenylalanine. Of the read, only the CDR3 DNA is kept; its 42 bases are in frame from base 1. The V and J ends are trimmed by 3 bases and 2 bases, leaving 11 bases between them. As encoded in the germline V gene, CDR1 is KGHSH while CDR2 is LQKENI.

Library generation was performed with the immunoSEQ multiplex PCR assay. For the multiplex PCR, a mixture combining 60 forward primers for TCR Vbeta segments and 13 reverse primers for TCR Jbeta segments was used. The CDR3 region of rearranged TCR beta genes was amplified from genomic DNA by a multiplex PCR assay. Amplified TCR beta libraries were sequenced as 87-base-pair reads on the Illumina HiSeq System. In the authors' own workflow: A later analysis tallied roughly 80 million unique TCR beta chains across the 666 repertoires, and around 10 million of those chains were shared by two or more donors. A nearest-neighbor algorithm error-corrected the raw reads and collapsed the reads into unique sequences, merging closely related sequences to remove PCR and sequencing errors. Alignment of CDR3 sequences to IMGT reference sequences was used to assign V, D and J gene segments. For a sequence to be retained, at least a six-nucleotide match to both a V gene segment and a J gene segment was required. A rearrangement counted as productive if the CDR3 had no stop codons and remained in frame with V and J, and every other rearrangement counted as non-productive. CDR3 was defined by IMGT convention, running from the second conserved V-encoded cysteine to the conserved J-encoded phenylalanine. The earlier analysis of about 640 of the donors excluded any sequence lacking an unambiguous match to a single V gene segment. An earlier analysis of some 610 of the donors called V segments functional above 56.7% productive rearrangements and segregating when the between-donor standard deviation exceeded 5%. A statistical classification framework was built to diagnose cytomegalovirus status from the catalog of TCR beta chain sequences. In a later analysis, V and J genes were assigned by comparing TCR nucleotide sequences against IMGT/GENE-DB human TR gene sequences. In a later analysis, CDR3 sequences and most-parsimonious VDJ recombination scenarios were assigned using the TCRdist pipeline. In a later analysis, every TCR beta chain was defined by the combination of its CDR3 amino acid sequence and its V-gene family, and reads without a unique V-gene family were dropped. To address suspected cross-contamination and a sequencing artifact, a later analysis removed 450 to 700 highly shared, low-generation-probability nucleotide sequences. For each public chain, a later analysis derived a clonal expansion index from normalized ranks of inferred template counts within each repertoire. Generation probabilities in a later analysis came from a VDJ recombination model fitted to out-of-frame rearrangements, and those results were checked against IGoR. In a later analysis, TCR-TCR, TCR-HLA and TCR-CMV co-occurrence was scored with hypergeometric tests, and a repertoire-size bias correction was applied to TCR pairs. False discovery rates were estimated in a later analysis by permuting HLA or CMV assignments 20 times. In a later analysis, co-occurring TCRs were grouped with DBSCAN, and TCRdist sequence similarity was added when clustering was performed within HLA-allele-positive subsets. Repertoires with fewer than 30,000 or more than 120,000 public chains, plus five repertoires with anomalous nucleotide sharing, were excluded from co-occurrence clustering. The table was pulled from immuneACCESS by TCRdb, which kept in-frame rearrangements only. Such tables lose some clones; where checked, under half of the loss comes from unresolved V genes, and the rest has no known cause. From that table come the V and J calls and clone size; the DNA was used to work out D and trimming. Present in this sample are around 120,000 clones, 65% to 80% of which were seen just once. The ten largest clones represent about 3.7% of the sample.

The sequenced sample consisted of PBMCs. The clonotype was recovered from a human donor in good health. The rearranged segments are TRBV18 and TRBJ2-7, with TRBD1 tentatively as D gene (6 bases match). The encoded CDR3 is CASSPQGSTYEQYF. The DNA is as follows: TGTGCCAGCTCACCTCAGGGGTCTACCTACGAGCAGTACTTC. This CDR3, with the reference TRBV18 and TRBJ2-7 proteins standing in past its ends, gives the full variable domain NAGVMQNPRHLVRRRGQEARLRCSPMKGHSHVYWYRQLPEEGLKFMVYLQKENIIDESGMPKERFSAEFPKEGPSILRIQQVVRGDSAAYFCASSPQGSTYEQYFGPGTRLTVT.